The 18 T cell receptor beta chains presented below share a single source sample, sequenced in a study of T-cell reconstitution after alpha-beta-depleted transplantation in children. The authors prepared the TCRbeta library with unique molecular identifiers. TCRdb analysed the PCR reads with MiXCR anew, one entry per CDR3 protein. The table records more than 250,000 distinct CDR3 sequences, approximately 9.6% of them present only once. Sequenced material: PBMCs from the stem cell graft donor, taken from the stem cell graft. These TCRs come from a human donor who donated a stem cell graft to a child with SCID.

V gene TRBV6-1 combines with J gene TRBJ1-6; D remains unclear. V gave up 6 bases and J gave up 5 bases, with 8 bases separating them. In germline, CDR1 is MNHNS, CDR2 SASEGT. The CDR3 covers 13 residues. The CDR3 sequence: CASRARDNSPLHF. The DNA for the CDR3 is TGTGCCAGCAGAGCTAGGGATAATTCACCCCTCCACTTT.

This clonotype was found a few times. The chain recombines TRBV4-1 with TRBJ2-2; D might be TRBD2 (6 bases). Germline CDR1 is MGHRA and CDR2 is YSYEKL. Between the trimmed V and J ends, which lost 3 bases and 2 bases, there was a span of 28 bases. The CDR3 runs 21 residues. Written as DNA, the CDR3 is TGCGCCAGCAGCCAGACGGCGGGGTGGCAGCCAACCTTGTTAAACACCGGGGAGCTGTTTTTT. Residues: CASSQTAGWQPTLLNTGELFF.

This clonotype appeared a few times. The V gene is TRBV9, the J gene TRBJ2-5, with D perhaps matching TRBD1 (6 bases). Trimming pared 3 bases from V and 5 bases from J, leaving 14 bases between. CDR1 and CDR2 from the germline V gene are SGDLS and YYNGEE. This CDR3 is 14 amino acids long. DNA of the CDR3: TGTGCCAGCAGCGCCCTGGGGGCTCTGGAGACCCAGTACTTC. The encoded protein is CASSALGALETQYF.

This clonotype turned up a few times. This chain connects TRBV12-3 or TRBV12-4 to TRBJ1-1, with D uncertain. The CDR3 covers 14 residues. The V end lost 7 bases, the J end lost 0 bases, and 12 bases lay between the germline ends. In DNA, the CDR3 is TGTGCCAGCACCGCCGGGCAGGTGAACACTGAAGCTTTCTTT. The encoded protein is CASTAGQVNTEAFF.

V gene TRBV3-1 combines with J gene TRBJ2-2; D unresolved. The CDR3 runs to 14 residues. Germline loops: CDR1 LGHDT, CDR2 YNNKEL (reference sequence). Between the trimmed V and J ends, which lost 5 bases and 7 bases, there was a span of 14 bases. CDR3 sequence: CASSSRLRGGELFF. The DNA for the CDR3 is TGTGCCAGCAGCTCCAGGCTGCGCGGCGGGGAGCTGTTTTTT.

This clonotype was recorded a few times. In DNA, the CDR3 is TGTGCCAGCAGTAGTTTTTTGGGCCAAGAAGAGACCCAGTACTTC. Its protein product is CASSSFLGQEETQYF. This chain uses TRBV27 with TRBJ2-5; D is unresolved. Germline V gives CDR1 MNHEY, CDR2 SMNVEV (reference sequence). V was shortened by 5 bases and J by 3 bases, with 16 bases between the two germline ends. This CDR3 has 15 amino acids.

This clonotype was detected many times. The CDR3 here is CASSYSADIAYEQYF. The CDR3, as DNA: TGTGCCAGCAGTTACTCGGCGGACATTGCCTACGAGCAGTACTTC. The J gene is TRBJ2-7, the V gene TRBV6-5; tentative D call: TRBD1 (5 bases). V was pared by 0 bases and J by 2 bases, with 11 bases between. The CDR3 sequence is 15 residues long. Germline loops: CDR1 MNHEY, CDR2 SVGAGI.

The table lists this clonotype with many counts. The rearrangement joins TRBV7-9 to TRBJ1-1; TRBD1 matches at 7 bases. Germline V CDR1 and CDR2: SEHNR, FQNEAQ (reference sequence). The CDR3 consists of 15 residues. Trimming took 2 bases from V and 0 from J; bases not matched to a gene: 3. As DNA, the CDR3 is TGTGCCAGCAGCTTAACAGGGGCAATGAACACTGAAGCTTTCTTT. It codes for CASSLTGAMNTEAFF.

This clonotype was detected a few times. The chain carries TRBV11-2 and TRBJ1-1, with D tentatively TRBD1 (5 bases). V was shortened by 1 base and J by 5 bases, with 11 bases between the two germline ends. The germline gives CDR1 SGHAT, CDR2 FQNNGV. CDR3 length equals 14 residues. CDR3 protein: CASSLVAGKTEAFF. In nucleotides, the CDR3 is TGTGCCAGCAGCTTAGTTGCAGGGAAAACTGAAGCTTTCTTT.

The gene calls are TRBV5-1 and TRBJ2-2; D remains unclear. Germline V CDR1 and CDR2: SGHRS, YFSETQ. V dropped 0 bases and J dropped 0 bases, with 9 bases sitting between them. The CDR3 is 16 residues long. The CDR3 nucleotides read TGCGCCAGCAGCTTGGGGGGTCCTGCGAACACCGGGGAGCTGTTTTTT. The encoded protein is CASSLGGPANTGELFF.

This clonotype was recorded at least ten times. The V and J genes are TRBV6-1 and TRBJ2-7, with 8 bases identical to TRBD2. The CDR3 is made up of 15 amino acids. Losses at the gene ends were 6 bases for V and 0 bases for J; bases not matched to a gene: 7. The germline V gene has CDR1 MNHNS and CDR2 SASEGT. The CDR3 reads CASRPKRGSSYEQYF. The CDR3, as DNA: TGTGCCAGCAGACCTAAGCGGGGGAGCTCCTACGAGCAGTACTTC.

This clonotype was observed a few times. The CDR3 here is CASIEIQGDLYEQYF. Written as DNA, the CDR3 is TGTGCCAGCATCGAGATACAGGGTGATCTTTACGAGCAGTACTTC. V gene TRBV7-9 combines with J gene TRBJ2-7; a weak D match, TRBD1 (6 bases). The length of the CDR3 is 15 residues. Germline V gene lookup returns CDR1 SEHNR and CDR2 FQNEAQ (reference sequence). V lost 7 bases, J lost 4 bases, and 20 bases lay in between.

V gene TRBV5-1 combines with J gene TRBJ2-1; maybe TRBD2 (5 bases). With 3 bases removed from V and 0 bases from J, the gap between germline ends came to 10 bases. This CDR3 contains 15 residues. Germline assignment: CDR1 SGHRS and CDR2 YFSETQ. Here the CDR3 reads CASSSGESSYNEQFF. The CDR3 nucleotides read TGCGCCAGCAGCTCCGGGGAGAGCTCCTACAATGAGCAGTTCTTC.

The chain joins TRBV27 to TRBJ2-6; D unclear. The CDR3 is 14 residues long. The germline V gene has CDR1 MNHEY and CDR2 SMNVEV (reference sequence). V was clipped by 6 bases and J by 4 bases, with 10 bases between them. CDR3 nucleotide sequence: TGTGCCAGCAGAACTATAGCCGGGGCCAACGTCCTGACTTTC. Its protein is CASRTIAGANVLTF.

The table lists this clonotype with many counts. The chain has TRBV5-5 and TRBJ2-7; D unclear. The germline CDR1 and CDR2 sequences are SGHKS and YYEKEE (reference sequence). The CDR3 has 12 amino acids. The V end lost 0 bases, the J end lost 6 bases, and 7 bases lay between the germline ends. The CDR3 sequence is CASSLVVGEQYF. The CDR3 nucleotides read TGTGCCAGCAGCTTGGTAGTCGGCGAGCAGTACTTC.

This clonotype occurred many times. CDR3 loop: CATLKGSGELFF. In DNA, the CDR3 is TGTGCCACCCTCAAAGGGTCCGGGGAGCTGTTTTTT. The chain links TRBV10-3 to TRBJ2-2; no reliable D call. Trimming shortened V by 10 bases and J by 6 bases, and 12 bases separated the two germline ends. This CDR3 contains 12 residues. Germline V gives CDR1 ENHRY, CDR2 SYGVKD.

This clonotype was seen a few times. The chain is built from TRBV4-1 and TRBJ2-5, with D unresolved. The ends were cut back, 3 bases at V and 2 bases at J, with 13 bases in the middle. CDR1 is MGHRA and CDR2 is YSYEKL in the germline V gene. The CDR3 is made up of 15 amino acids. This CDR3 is CASSQSIRVQETQYF. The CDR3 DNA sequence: TGCGCCAGCAGCCAGTCTATACGGGTGCAAGAGACCCAGTACTTC.

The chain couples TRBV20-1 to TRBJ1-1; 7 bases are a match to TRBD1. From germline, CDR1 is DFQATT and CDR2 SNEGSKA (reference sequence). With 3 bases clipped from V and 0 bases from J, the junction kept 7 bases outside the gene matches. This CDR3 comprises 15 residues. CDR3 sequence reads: CSASPGTAMNTEAFF. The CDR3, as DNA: TGCAGTGCTAGTCCCGGGACAGCAATGAACACTGAAGCTTTCTTT.